The subject of this entry is one T cell receptor beta chain. These data are taken from a study of Ad26.COV2.S vaccination and SARS-CoV-2 variants. The V segment lost 3 bases and the J segment 5 bases; nucleotides outside the gene matches: 7. Germline CDR1 LNHDA, CDR2 SQIVND (reference sequence). The CDR3 loop spans 14 amino acids. As to treatment: around 19 received Ad26.COV2.S at low or high dose, single or two shots; five or six received placebo; per-sample allocation not given. The study sampled participants on day 63 after the first vaccine or placebo injection. TCRdb's table, derived via immunoSEQ multiplex PCR, lists solely in-frame clones and lacks some. Of 500,000 or so clones listed, roughly 87% are singletons.

The clonotype was recovered from a person between 18 and 65 years old who received the Ad26.COV2.S COVID-19 vaccine or a placebo. Source: peripheral blood, taken in a trial of Ad26.COV2.S vaccine versus placebo. The chain uses TRBV19 and TRBJ2-7; TRBD1 matches 7 bases. The DNA for the CDR3 is TGTGCCAGTAGTATGGGCAGGGGGTCACACGAGCAGTACTTC. Translated, it gives CASSMGRGSHEQYF.